The rows below give T cell receptor beta chains drawn from one sample of a study of blood T cell repertoires in COVID-19. The assay was immunoSEQ multiplex PCR, and TCRdb's table has in-frame clones only and misses some. This table holds about 74,000 clones, roughly 76% found once. Sequencing used peripheral blood. These receptors originate from a man in his 70s with active or convalescent COVID-19. The CDR3 runs from the conserved cysteine through the conserved F or W. Fields, in order: J gene, D gene, clone size, V gene, CDR3 protein, CDR3 DNA. A D gene is named only where the DNA matches it firmly. Expanded clones get a size class; other rows say once, few or many, or leave the size out.

j_gene: TRBJ2-3; d_gene: -; abundance: -; v_gene: TRBV6-5; CDR3aa: CASKADRYTDTQYF; CDR3nt: TGTGCCAGCAAAGCCGACAGATACACAGATACGCAGTATTTT
j_gene: TRBJ2-2; d_gene: TRBD2; abundance: few; v_gene: TRBV7-9; CDR3aa: CASSSERGGTGELFF; CDR3nt: TGTGCCAGCAGCTCGGAGCGGGGGGGCACCGGGGAGCTGTTTTTT
j_gene: TRBJ1-6; d_gene: TRBD1; abundance: once; v_gene: TRBV6-5; CDR3aa: CASNRDRGLSPLHF; CDR3nt: TGTGCCAGCAATCGGGACAGGGGGCTTTCACCCCTCCACTTT
j_gene: TRBJ1-5; d_gene: -; abundance: few; v_gene: TRBV24-1; CDR3aa: CATSDISTESNQPQHF; CDR3nt: TGTGCCACCAGTGACATATCGACAGAGAGCAATCAGCCCCAGCATTTT
j_gene: TRBJ2-7; d_gene: TRBD2; abundance: -; v_gene: TRBV2; CDR3aa: CASSDRRLASYEQYF; CDR3nt: TGTGCCAGCAGTGACAGGCGACTAGCGAGTTACGAGCAGTACTTC
j_gene: TRBJ1-2; d_gene: -; abundance: -; v_gene: TRBV12-3/TRBV12-4; CDR3aa: CASSPSAEYGYTF; CDR3nt: TGTGCCAGCAGTCCCAGTGCAGAATATGGCTACACCTTC
j_gene: TRBJ2-7; d_gene: TRBD1; abundance: -; v_gene: TRBV30; CDR3aa: CAWGKGAGSYEQYF; CDR3nt: TGTGCCTGGGGAAAGGGGGCAGGGTCCTACGAGCAGTACTTC
j_gene: TRBJ2-1; d_gene: -; abundance: few; v_gene: TRBV7-2; CDR3aa: CASSLDEGSEQFF; CDR3nt: TGTGCCAGCAGCTTAGATGAGGGATCCGAGCAGTTCTTC
j_gene: TRBJ1-6; d_gene: -; abundance: once; v_gene: TRBV9; CDR3aa: CASSDIPGGNDSPLHF; CDR3nt: TGTGCCAGCAGCGATATCCCGGGAGGAAACGATTCACCCCTCCACTTT
j_gene: TRBJ1-5; d_gene: -; abundance: -; v_gene: TRBV4-1; CDR3aa: CASSQNLQGNGQPQHF; CDR3nt: TGCGCCAGCAGCCAAAACTTACAGGGAAATGGGCAGCCCCAGCATTTT